This T cell receptor (beta chain) comes out of a study of Ad26.COV2.S vaccination and SARS-CoV-2 variants. Study in general: Dosing was one shot or two shots 56 days apart.

Here immunoSEQ multiplex PCR was the method, and the copy in TCRdb shows in-frame clones only, minus some. The data contain approximately 500,000 clones, roughly 87% of them singletons. Study results and caveats: Measures of TCR breadth and depth may have fallen short of total T cell responses.

Treatment here: some 20 received Ad26.COV2.S at low or high dose, single or two shots; roughly 5 received placebo; per-sample allocation not given. Material that was analyzed had been drawn on day 63 after the first vaccine or placebo injection. The sample came from a Boston adult aged 18-55 years. Ad26.COV2.S expressed prefusion-stabilized spike from the original Wuhan strain. About this clone itself: The antigen remains undetermined.

Germline V lookup: CDR1 MNHEY, CDR2 SVGAGI. The ends were cut back, 7 bases at V and 0 bases at J, with 10 bases in the middle. The CDR3 covers 14 residues. The material sequenced was peripheral blood, taken in a trial of Ad26.COV2.S vaccine versus placebo. The V call is TRBV6-5, the J call TRBJ1-3; D might be TRBD1 (5 bases). The receptor comes from a person between 18 and 65 years old who received the Ad26.COV2.S COVID-19 vaccine or a placebo. The CDR3 reads CASILGRSGNTIYF. CDR3 bases: TGTGCCAGCATACTGGGGCGCTCTGGAAACACCATATATTTT.